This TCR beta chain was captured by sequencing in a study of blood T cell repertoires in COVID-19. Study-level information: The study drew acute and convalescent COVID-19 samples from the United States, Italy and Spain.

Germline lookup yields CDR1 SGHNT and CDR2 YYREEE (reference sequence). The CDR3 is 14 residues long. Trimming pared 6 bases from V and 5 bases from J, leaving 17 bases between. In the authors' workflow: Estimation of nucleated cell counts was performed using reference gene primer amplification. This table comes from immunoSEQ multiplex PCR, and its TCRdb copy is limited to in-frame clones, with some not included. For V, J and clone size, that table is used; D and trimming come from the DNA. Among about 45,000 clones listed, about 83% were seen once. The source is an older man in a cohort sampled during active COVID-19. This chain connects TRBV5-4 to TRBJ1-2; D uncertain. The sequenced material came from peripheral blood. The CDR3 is CASKADGSWYGYTF. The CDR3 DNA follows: TGTGCCAGCAAAGCGGACGGCAGCTGGTATGGCTACACCTTC. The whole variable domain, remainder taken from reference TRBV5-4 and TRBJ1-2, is ETGVTQSPTHLIKTRGQQVTLRCSSQSGHNTVSWYQQALGQGPQFIFQYYREEENGRGNFPPRFSGLQFPNYSSELNVNALELDDSALYLCASKADGSWYGYTFGSGTRLTVV.